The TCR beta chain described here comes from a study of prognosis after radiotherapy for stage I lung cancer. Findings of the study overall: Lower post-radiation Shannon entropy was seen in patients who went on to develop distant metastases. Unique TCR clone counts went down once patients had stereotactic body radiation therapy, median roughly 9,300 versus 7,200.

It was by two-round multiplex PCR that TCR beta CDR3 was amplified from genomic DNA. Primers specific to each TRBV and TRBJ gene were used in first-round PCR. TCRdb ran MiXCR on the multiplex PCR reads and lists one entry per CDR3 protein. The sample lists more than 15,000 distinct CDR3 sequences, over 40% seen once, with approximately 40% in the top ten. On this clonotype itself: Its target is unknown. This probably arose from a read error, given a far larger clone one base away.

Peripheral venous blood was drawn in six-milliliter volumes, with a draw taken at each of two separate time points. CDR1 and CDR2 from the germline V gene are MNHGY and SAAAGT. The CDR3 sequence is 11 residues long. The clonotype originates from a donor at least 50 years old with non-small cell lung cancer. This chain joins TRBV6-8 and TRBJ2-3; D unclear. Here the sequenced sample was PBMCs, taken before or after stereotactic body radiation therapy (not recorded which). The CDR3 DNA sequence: TGTGCCATCAGTGCTCAGGATACGCAGTATTTT. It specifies CAISAQDTQYF.